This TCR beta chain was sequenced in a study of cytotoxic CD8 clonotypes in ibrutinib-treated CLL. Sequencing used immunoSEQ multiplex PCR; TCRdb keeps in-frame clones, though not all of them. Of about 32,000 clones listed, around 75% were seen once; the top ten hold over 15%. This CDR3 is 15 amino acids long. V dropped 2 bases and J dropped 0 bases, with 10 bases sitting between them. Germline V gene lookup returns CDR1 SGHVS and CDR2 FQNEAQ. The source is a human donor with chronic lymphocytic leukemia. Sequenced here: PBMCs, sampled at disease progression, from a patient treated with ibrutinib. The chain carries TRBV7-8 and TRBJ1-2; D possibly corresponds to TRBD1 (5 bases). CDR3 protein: CASSLRDGANYGYTF. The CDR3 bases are TGTGCCAGCAGCTTAAGGGACGGAGCTAACTATGGCTACACCTTC.